Presented here are 23 T cell receptor beta chains from one specimen sequenced in a study of PD-1 blockade in classical Hodgkin lymphoma. Time point denoted: cycle 4 day 1 (C4D1), after more than five weeks of nivolumab. Every patient experienced relapse after autologous stem cell transplantation, and brentuximab vedotin exposure varied. The data were produced by immunoSEQ multiplex PCR, yet TCRdb's version contains in-frame clones alone and is incomplete. The sample holds 100,000 or so clones, over 85% seen once. The sample here was peripheral blood mononuclear cells (PBMCs), taken before the fourth cycle of nivolumab. These TCRs come from a human donor with classical Hodgkin lymphoma.

The chain combines TRBV5-6 with TRBJ1-4, with 10 nucleotides matching TRBD1. The J segment lost 7 bases and the V segment lost 4 bases, leaving 7 bases of the junction unmatched. The CDR3 has 15 residues. Germline values: CDR1 SGHDT, CDR2 YYEEEE. DNA of the CDR3: TGTGCCAGCAGCACTGACAGGGGGCTAGGTGAAAAACTGTTTTTT. Translation: CASSTDRGLGEKLFF.

V is TRBV7-2 and J is TRBJ1-1; D call uncertain. Germline CDR1 reads SGHTA; CDR2 reads FQGNSA. The CDR3 is 14 residues long. Trimming stripped 3 bases from V and 0 bases from J, with 8 bases between. In DNA, the CDR3 is TGTGCCAGCAGCTTCGGAGACTTGAACACTGAAGCTTTCTTT. This gives the protein CASSFGDLNTEAFF.

On this clone itself: The sample contains more than one DNA sequence encoding this CDR3. Here the CDR3 DNA reads TGCGCCAGCAGCTTTACAGAAAACACTGAAGCTTTCTTT. This gives the protein CASSFTENTEAFF. The rearrangement joins TRBV5-1 to TRBJ1-1; the D is unclear. V gave up 2 bases and J gave up 2 bases, with 7 bases separating them. CDR1 SGHRS and CDR2 YFSETQ come from the germline V gene. This CDR3 has 13 amino acids.

This rearrangement joins TRBV7-8 to TRBJ1-5; 10 bases fit TRBD1. Germline CDR1 reads SGHVS; CDR2 reads FQNEAQ. V shed 5 bases, J shed 2 bases, and the junction held 0 bases outside the gene matches. The CDR3 sequence is 14 residues long. In nucleotides, the CDR3 is TGTGCCAGCAGCGGGACAGGGGGCAATCAGCCCCAGCATTTT. Residues: CASSGTGGNQPQHF.

CDR3 DNA sequence: TGCGCCAGCAGCCACCCTGGGGGACTAGCGGGAACGCGAGATACGCAGTATTTT. It yields the protein CASSHPGGLAGTRDTQYF. The J gene is TRBJ2-3, the V gene TRBV4-1; 13 positions match TRBD2. This CDR3 is built from 18 residues. V shed 3 bases and J 5 bases; nucleotides not matched to a gene: 11. Germline-derived CDR1 and CDR2 are MGHRA and YSYEKL.

The rearrangement joins TRBV4-3 to TRBJ2-1; D tentatively reads TRBD1 or TRBD2 (5 bases each). The CDR3 has 12 amino acids. Germline V lookup: CDR1 LGHNA, CDR2 YSLEER. Trimming shortened V by 1 base and J by 7 bases, and 5 bases separated the two germline ends. The CDR3 sequence: CASSQGGNEQFF. The CDR3 DNA follows: TGCGCCAGCAGCCAAGGGGGGAATGAGCAGTTCTTC.

The rearrangement links TRBV11-2 to TRBJ1-1, with D possibly matching TRBD1 (6 bases). Looked up from germline, CDR1 is SGHAT and CDR2 is FQNNGV. CDR3 length equals 14 residues. Trimming cost V 3 bases and J 5 bases, with 13 bases left between them. The DNA of the CDR3 is TGTGCCAGCAGCTTTGACAGGAGATCTACTGAAGCTTTCTTT. Amino acids: CASSFDRRSTEAFF.

This clone showed up just a few times. The J gene is TRBJ1-1, the V gene TRBV7-9; no reliable D call. This CDR3 region has 15 residues. Trimming pared 5 bases from V and 5 bases from J, leaving 18 bases between. Per germline, CDR1 SEHNR and CDR2 FQNEAQ (reference sequence). The CDR3 sequence: CASSKSRVAGTEAFF. CDR3 DNA sequence: TGTGCCAGCAGCAAGAGTCGGGTGGCCGGAACTGAAGCTTTCTTT.

This clone turned up a few times. The chain joins TRBV19 to TRBJ1-2; 7 bases map to TRBD1. The V segment lost 7 bases and the J segment 3 bases; nucleotides outside the gene matches: 8. From germline, CDR1 is LNHDA and CDR2 SQIVND (reference sequence). The length of the CDR3 is 14 residues. CDR3 in DNA: TGTGCCAGTAAACGGGACAGATGGTACTATGGCTACACCTTC. It encodes CASKRDRWYYGYTF.

The chain carries TRBV9 and TRBJ1-4; TRBD1 might be the D (5 bases). The CDR3 loop spans 20 amino acids. CDR1 is SGDLS and CDR2 is YYNGEE in the germline V gene. The V end was cut by 6 bases, the J end by 2 bases, with 29 bases between. For the CDR3, the DNA is TGTGCCAGCATCAAGTGGGGGTTGAGGAAATCTGGGTTGACTAATGAAAAACTGTTTTTT. Protein: CASIKWGLRKSGLTNEKLFF.

This clone appeared once. This chain links TRBV27 with TRBJ2-7; possibly TRBD2 for D (5 bases). From germline, CDR1 is MNHEY and CDR2 SMNVEV (reference sequence). This CDR3 comprises 15 residues. V lost 5 bases and J 3 bases, leaving 17 bases between the germline ends. CDR3 sequence reads: CASSLVAQRIYEQYF. The CDR3 DNA follows: TGTGCCAGCAGTCTCGTAGCGCAGAGAATCTACGAGCAGTACTTC.

V is TRBV18 and J is TRBJ2-7; D uncertain. The germline CDR1 and CDR2 sequences are KGHSH and LQKENI. The CDR3 sequence is 13 residues long. V dropped 5 bases and J dropped 1 base, with 9 bases sitting between them. For the CDR3, the DNA is TGTGCCAGCTCAAAGTCAGGATCCTACGAGCAGTACTTC. It is translated as CASSKSGSYEQYF.

The CDR3 loop reads CASSSRAGTVSYNEQFF. CDR3 coding DNA: TGTGCCAGCAGCTCTAGAGCCGGGACAGTCTCCTACAATGAGCAGTTCTTC. The genes are TRBV7-7 and TRBJ2-1, with 7 bases identical to TRBD1. Looked up from germline, CDR1 is SSHAT and CDR2 is FNYEAQ (reference sequence). The CDR3 sequence is 17 residues long. The V segment lost 4 bases and the J segment 0 bases; nucleotides outside the gene matches: 9. Variable domain in full (rest from reference TRBV7-7 and TRBJ2-1): GAGVSQSPRYKVTKRGQDVTLRCDPISSHATLYWYQQALGQGPEFLTYFNYEAQPDKSGLPSDRFSAERPEGSISTLTIQRTEQRDSAMYRCASSSRAGTVSYNEQFFGPGTRLTVL.

The chain has TRBV6-6 and TRBJ2-7; the D call may be TRBD1 or TRBD2 (5 bases each). The germline V gene has CDR1 MNHNY and CDR2 SVGAGI (reference sequence). Trimming stripped 6 bases from V and 5 bases from J, with 20 bases between. The CDR3 spans 15 residues. CDR3 in DNA: TGTGCCAGCAGGTCTCCCCGGGACGGGGTGGACGAGCAGTACTTC. Translation: CASRSPRDGVDEQYF.

The gene calls are TRBV28 and TRBJ2-1; D is ambiguous. The CDR3 extends over 13 amino acids. Germline CDR1 reads MDHEN; CDR2 reads SYDVKM. V was shortened by 5 bases and J by 7 bases, with 12 bases between the two germline ends. The CDR3 bases are TGTGCCAGCAGTACTCTCCCCCTAAATGAGCAGTTCTTC. Its protein is CASSTLPLNEQFF.

The chain employs TRBV6-5 and TRBJ1-1; D not certain. This CDR3 comprises 14 residues. Trimming pared 4 bases from V and 7 bases from J, leaving 16 bases between. Per the germline V gene, CDR1 is MNHEY and CDR2 is SVGAGI. For the CDR3, the DNA is TGTGCCAGCAGTTCAACCGGACGGTGGGGTGAAGCTTTCTTT. Translation gives CASSSTGRWGEAFF.

The chain recombines TRBV2 with TRBJ1-2; TRBD1 matches 7 bases. Per germline, CDR1 SNHLY and CDR2 FYNNEI. The CDR3 totals 15 residues. Losses at the gene ends were 6 bases for V and 5 bases for J; bases not matched to a gene: 12. Written as DNA, the CDR3 is TGTGCCAGCAGGGCAGGCGCCGGGACAGCGTATGGCTACACCTTC. It is translated as CASRAGAGTAYGYTF.

This clone has a handful of counts. This chain's CDR3 is CASSLDRDQPQHF. CDR3 sequence (DNA): TGTGCCAGCAGCTTAGACAGGGACCAGCCCCAGCATTTT. This chain joins TRBV7-7 and TRBJ1-5; TRBD1 might be the D (6 bases). The V gene's germline CDR1 is SSHAT and CDR2 FNYEAQ (reference sequence). The CDR3 extends over 13 amino acids. Trimming cost V 1 base and J 7 bases, with 8 bases left between them.

The chain links TRBV7-2 to TRBJ1-5, with TRBD1 identical over 7 bases. This CDR3 region has 16 residues. CDR1 is SGHTA, CDR2 FQGNSA, per germline. Losses at the gene ends were 1 base for V and 1 base for J; bases not matched to a gene: 4. The DNA of the CDR3 is TGTGCCAGCAGCTTAGACCCAGGGGGGAGCAATCAGCCCCAGCATTTT. This sequence encodes CASSLDPGGSNQPQHF.

This chain connects TRBV5-8 to TRBJ1-1, with TRBD1 as a possible D gene (5 bases). The germline CDR1 and CDR2 sequences are SGHTS and YDEGEE. CDR3 length equals 15 residues. V shed 7 bases and J shed 0 bases, with 16 bases lying between them. The CDR3 is CASSLGEAMNTEAFF. DNA for the CDR3: TGTGCCAGCTCCTTAGGGGAGGCGATGAACACTGAAGCTTTCTTT.

The V call is TRBV14, the J call TRBJ2-3, with 9 bases fitting TRBD2. Germline V lookup: CDR1 SGHDN, CDR2 FVKESK. The CDR3 sequence is 17 residues long. With V trimmed by 3 bases and J by 4 bases, 11 bases remained unmatched. The CDR3 region is CASSHLIAGAVPDTQYF. The CDR3 coding sequence is TGTGCCAGCAGCCACCTTATAGCGGGAGCTGTCCCAGATACGCAGTATTTT.

The chain uses TRBV6-5 and TRBJ2-6; D perhaps matches TRBD2 (6 bases). The CDR3 has 15 amino acids. Germline V gene lookup returns CDR1 MNHEY and CDR2 SVGAGI. The V end lost 2 bases, the J end lost 2 bases, and 7 bases lay between the germline ends. The CDR3 here is CASSYAGTGANVLTF. The CDR3 DNA reads TGTGCCAGCAGTTACGCGGGAACTGGGGCCAACGTCCTGACTTTC.

The rearrangement links TRBV30 to TRBJ2-7; no definite D call. The CDR3 loop spans 13 amino acids. Germline lookup yields CDR1 GTSNPN and CDR2 SVGIG (reference sequence). Trimming left V 1 base short and J 3 bases short, with 10 bases between. The CDR3 sequence is CAWSGRVHYEQYF. Here the CDR3 DNA reads TGTGCCTGGAGTGGACGAGTCCACTACGAGCAGTACTTC.